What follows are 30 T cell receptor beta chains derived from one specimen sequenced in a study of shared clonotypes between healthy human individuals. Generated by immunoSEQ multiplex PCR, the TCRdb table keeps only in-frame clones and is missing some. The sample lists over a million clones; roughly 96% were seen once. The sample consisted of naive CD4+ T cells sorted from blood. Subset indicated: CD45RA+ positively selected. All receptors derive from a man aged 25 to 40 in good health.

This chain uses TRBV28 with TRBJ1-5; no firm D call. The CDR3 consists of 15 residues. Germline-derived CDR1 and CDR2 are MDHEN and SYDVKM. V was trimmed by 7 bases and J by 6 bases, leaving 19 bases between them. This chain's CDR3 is CASISSVGQGQPQHF. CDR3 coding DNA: TGTGCCAGCATTTCGAGTGTAGGGCAAGGTCAGCCCCAGCATTTT.

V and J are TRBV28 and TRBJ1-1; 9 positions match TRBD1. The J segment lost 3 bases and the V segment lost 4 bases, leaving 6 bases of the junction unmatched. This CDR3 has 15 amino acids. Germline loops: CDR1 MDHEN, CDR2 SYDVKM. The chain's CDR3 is CASSYLQGADTEAFF. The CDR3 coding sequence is TGTGCCAGCAGTTACCTACAGGGGGCGGACACTGAAGCTTTCTTT.

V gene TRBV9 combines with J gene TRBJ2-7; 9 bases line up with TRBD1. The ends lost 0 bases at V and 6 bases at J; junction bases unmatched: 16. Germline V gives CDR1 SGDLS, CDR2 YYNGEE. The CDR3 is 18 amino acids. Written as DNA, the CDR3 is TGTGCCAGCAGCGTAGGTTTGGGGACAGGGACGACGTTGGTCGAGCAGTACTTC. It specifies CASSVGLGTGTTLVEQYF.

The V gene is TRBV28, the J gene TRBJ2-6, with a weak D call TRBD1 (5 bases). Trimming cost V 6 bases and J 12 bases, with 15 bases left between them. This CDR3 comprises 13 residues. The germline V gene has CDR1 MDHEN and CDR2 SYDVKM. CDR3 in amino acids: CASSTAQGFVLTF. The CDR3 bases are TGTGCCAGCAGCACCGCCCAGGGTTTCGTCCTGACTTTC.

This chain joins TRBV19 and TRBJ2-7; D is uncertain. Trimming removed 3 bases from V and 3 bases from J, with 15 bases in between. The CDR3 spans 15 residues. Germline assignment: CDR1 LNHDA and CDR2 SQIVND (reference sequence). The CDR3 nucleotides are TGTGCCAGTAGTATTGGTCGGCGGAAGGTCTACGAGCAGTACTTC. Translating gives CASSIGRRKVYEQYF.

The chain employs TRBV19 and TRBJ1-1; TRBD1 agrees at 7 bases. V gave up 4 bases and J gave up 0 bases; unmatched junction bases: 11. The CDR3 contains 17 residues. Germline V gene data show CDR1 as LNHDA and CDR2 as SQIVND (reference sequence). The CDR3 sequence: CASSRSPGTAMNTEAFF. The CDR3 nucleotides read TGTGCCAGTAGTAGATCCCCGGGGACAGCTATGAACACTGAAGCTTTCTTT.

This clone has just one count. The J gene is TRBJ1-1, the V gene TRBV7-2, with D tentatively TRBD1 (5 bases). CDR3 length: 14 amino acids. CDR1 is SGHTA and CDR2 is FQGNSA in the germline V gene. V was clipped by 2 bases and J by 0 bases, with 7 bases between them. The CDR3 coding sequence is TGTGCCAGCAGCTTACACAGGTTGAACACTGAAGCTTTCTTT. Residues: CASSLHRLNTEAFF. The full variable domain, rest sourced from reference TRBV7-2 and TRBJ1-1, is GAGVSQSPSNKVTEKGKDVELRCDPISGHTALYWYRQSLGQGLEFLIYFQGNSAPDKSGLPSDRFSAERTGGSVSTLTIQRTQQEDSAVYLCASSLHRLNTEAFFGQGTRLTVV.

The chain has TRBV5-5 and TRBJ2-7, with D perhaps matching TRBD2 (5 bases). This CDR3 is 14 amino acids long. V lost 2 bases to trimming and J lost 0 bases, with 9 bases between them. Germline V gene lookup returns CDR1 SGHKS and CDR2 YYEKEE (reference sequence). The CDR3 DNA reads TGTGCCAGCAGCTTTTTAGGGAGCTCCTACGAGCAGTACTTC. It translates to CASSFLGSSYEQYF.

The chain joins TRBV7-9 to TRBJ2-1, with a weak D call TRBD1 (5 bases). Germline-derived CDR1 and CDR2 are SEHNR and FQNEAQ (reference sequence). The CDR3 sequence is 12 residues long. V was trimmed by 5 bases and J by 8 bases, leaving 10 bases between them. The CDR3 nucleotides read TGTGCCAGCAGCCCAGGGTGGGATGAGCAGTTCTTC. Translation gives CASSPGWDEQFF.

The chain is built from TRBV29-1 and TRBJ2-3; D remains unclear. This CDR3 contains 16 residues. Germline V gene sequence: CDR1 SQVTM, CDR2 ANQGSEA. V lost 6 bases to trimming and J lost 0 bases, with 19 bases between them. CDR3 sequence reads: CSVKSGWEGSTDTQYF. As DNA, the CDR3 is TGCAGCGTAAAATCTGGGTGGGAAGGGAGCACAGATACGCAGTATTTT.

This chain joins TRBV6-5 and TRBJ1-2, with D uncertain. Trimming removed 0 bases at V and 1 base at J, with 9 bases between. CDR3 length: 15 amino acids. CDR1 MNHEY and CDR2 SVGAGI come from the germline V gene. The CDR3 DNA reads TGTGCCAGCAGTTACTCGGACGGCATTAACTATGGCTACACCTTC. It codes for CASSYSDGINYGYTF.

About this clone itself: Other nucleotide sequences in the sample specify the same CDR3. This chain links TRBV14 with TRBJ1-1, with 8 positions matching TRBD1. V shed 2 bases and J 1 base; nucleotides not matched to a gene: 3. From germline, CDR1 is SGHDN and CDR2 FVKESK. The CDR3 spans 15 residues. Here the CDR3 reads CASSQRTGRNTEAFF. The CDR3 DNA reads TGTGCCAGCAGCCAAAGGACAGGGCGGAACACTGAAGCTTTCTTT.

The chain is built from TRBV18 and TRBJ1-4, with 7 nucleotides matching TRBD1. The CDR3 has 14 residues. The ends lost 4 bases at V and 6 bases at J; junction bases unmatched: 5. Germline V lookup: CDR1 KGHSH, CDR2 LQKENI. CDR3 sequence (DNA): TGTGCCAGCTCACTCGACAGGGTGGATGAAAAACTGTTTTTT. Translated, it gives CASSLDRVDEKLFF. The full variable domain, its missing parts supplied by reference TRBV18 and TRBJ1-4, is NAGVMQNPRHLVRRRGQEARLRCSPMKGHSHVYWYRQLPEEGLKFMVYLQKENIIDESGMPKERFSAEFPKEGPSILRIQQVVRGDSAAYFCASSLDRVDEKLFFGSGTQLSVL.

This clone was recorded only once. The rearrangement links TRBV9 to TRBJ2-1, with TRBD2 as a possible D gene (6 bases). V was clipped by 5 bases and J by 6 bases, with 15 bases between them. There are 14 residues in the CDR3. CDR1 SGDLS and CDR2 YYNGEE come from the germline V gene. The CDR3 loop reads CASSGHSSANEQFF. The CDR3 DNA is TGTGCCAGCAGTGGCCATTCTAGCGCCAATGAGCAGTTCTTC.

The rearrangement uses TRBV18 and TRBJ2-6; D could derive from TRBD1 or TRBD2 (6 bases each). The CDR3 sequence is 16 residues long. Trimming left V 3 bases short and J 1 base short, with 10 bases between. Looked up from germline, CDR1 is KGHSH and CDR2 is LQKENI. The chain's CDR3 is CASSPEGGSGANVLTF. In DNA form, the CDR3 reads TGTGCCAGCTCACCTGAGGGGGGATCTGGGGCCAACGTCCTGACTTTC.

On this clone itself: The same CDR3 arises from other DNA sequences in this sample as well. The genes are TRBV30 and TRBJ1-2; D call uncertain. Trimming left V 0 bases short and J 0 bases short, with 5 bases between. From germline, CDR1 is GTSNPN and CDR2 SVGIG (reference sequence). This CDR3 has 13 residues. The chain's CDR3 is CAWSVGANYGYTF. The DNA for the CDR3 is TGTGCCTGGAGTGTGGGCGCTAACTATGGCTACACCTTC.

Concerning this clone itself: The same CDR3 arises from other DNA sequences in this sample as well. The CDR3 sequence: CASSPRTGDTEAFF. DNA for the CDR3: TGTGCCAGCTCACCTCGGACAGGGGACACTGAAGCTTTCTTT. V is TRBV18 and J is TRBJ1-1; 9 bases fit TRBD1. The CDR3 is made up of 14 amino acids. CDR1 and CDR2 from the germline V gene are KGHSH and LQKENI. The trim removed 3 bases at V and 3 bases at J, leaving 2 bases unmatched. Filled out from reference TRBV18 and TRBJ1-1, the complete variable domain reads NAGVMQNPRHLVRRRGQEARLRCSPMKGHSHVYWYRQLPEEGLKFMVYLQKENIIDESGMPKERFSAEFPKEGPSILRIQQVVRGDSAAYFCASSPRTGDTEAFFGQGTRLTVV.

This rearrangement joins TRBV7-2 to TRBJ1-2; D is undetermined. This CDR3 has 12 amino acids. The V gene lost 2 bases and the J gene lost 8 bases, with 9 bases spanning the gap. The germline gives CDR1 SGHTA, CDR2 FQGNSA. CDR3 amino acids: CASSLQVSGYTF. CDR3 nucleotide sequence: TGTGCCAGCAGCTTACAGGTGTCGGGCTACACCTTC.

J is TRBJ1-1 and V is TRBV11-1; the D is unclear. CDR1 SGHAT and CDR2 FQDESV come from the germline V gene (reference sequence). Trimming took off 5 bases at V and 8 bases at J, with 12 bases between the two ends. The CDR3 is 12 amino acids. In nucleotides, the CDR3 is TGTGCCAGCAGCCGGACGGGCCGGGAAGCTTTCTTT. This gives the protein CASSRTGREAFF.

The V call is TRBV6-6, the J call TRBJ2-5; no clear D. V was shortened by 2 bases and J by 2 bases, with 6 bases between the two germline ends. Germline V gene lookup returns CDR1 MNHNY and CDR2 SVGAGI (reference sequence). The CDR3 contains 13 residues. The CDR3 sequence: CASSYALQETQYF. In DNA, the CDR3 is TGTGCCAGCAGTTACGCATTACAAGAGACCCAGTACTTC.

The CDR3 protein is CASTVDQETQYF. CDR3 bases: TGCGCCAGCACCGTGGACCAAGAGACCCAGTACTTC. The J gene is TRBJ2-5, the V gene TRBV5-1; D is ambiguous. The CDR3 has 12 amino acids. V was cut by 6 bases and J by 0 bases, with 6 bases left in between. Germline V gives CDR1 SGHRS, CDR2 YFSETQ.

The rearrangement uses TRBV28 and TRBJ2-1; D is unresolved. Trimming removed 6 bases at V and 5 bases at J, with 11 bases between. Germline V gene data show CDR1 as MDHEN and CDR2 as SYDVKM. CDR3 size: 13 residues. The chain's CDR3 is CASSFTGNNEQFF. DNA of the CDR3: TGTGCCAGCAGCTTTACTGGAAACAATGAGCAGTTCTTC.

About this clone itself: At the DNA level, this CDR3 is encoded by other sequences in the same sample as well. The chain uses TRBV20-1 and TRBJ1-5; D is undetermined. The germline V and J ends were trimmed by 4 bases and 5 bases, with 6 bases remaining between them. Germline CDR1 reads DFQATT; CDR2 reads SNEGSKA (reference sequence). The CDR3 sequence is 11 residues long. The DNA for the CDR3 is TGCAGTGCTAAAGGAGATCAGCCCCAGCATTTT. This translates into CSAKGDQPQHF.

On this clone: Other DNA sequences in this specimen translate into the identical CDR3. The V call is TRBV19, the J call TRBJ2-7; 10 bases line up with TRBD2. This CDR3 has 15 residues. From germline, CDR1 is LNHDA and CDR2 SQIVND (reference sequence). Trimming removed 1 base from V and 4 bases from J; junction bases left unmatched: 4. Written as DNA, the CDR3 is TGTGCCAGTAGTATAGTAGCGGGAGGTGTGTACGAGCAGTACTTC. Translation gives CASSIVAGGVYEQYF.

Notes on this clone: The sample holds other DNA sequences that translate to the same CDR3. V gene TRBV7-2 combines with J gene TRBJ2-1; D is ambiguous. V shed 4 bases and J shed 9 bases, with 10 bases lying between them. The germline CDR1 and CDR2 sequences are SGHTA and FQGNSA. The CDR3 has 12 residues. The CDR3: CASSSPWGEQFF. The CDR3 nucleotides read TGTGCCAGCAGCTCGCCGTGGGGTGAGCAGTTCTTC.

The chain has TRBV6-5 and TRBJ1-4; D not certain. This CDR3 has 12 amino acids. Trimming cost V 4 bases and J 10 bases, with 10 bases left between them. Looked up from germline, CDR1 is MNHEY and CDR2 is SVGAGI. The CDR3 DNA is TGTGCCAGCAGTTCCTACGGTGGAAAACTGTTTTTT. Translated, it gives CASSSYGGKLFF.

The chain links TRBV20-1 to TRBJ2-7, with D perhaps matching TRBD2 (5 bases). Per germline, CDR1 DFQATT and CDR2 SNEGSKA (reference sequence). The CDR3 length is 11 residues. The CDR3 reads CSNERLGEQYF. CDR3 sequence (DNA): TGCAGCAACGAGCGGTTAGGTGAGCAGTACTTC.

DNA of the CDR3: TGCAGCGTCGCCGAACAGGGGAACACTGAAGCTTTCTTT. It is translated as CSVAEQGNTEAFF. This chain links TRBV29-1 with TRBJ1-1, with a tentative D call TRBD1 (6 bases). V lost 6 bases to trimming and J lost 1 base, with 12 bases between them. Per the germline V gene, CDR1 is SQVTM and CDR2 is ANQGSEA. There are 13 residues in the CDR3.

DNA for the CDR3: TGCGCCAGCAGCAGTCCCGGGACAGTCTCTGGGGCCAACGTCCTGACTTTC. It is translated as CASSSPGTVSGANVLTF. J is TRBJ2-6 and V is TRBV5-1, with TRBD1 matching 7 bases. Germline V gives CDR1 SGHRS, CDR2 YFSETQ. This CDR3 is 17 amino acids long. J gave up 0 bases and V 4 bases, and 7 bases lay outside the gene matches.

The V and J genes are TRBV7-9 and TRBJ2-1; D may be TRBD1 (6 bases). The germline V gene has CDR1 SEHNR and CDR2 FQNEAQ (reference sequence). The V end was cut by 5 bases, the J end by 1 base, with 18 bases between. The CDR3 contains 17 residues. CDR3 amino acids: CASSPRGEVGSYNEQFF. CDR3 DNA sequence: TGTGCCAGCAGCCCCAGGGGTGAGGTGGGATCCTACAATGAGCAGTTCTTC.